This T cell receptor (beta chain) was recorded in a study of cytomegalovirus exposure and HLA in healthy donors. For the study at large: HLA-typed donors contributed 80 million or so unique TCRs, which were held in an early data release. Study observations and caveats: Researchers reported from a later analysis that most CMV-associated TCR beta chains appeared HLA-restricted. Reportedly, cytomegalovirus status was diagnosed with high sensitivity and specificity. Most TCR sequences proved rare, with some public TCRs found in many donors.

Details on this clone: Antigen: not known.

The CDR3 contains 13 residues. Trimming took 11 bases from V and 6 from J, leaving 18 bases between them. Germline V lookup: CDR1 SNHLY, CDR2 FYNNEI. The PCR contained 60 Vbeta and 13 Jbeta primers. Only in-frame clones appear in the TCRdb table, and some are missing; sequencing was by immunoSEQ multiplex PCR. The profile covers 100,000 to 150,000 clones, with more than 70% appearing a single time and about 4% taken by the ten largest. Source material: PBMCs. The chain recombines TRBV2 with TRBJ2-3, with a tentative D call TRBD2 (5 bases). The TCR was taken from a young man in good health and CMV-seronegative. The CDR3 DNA follows: TGTGCCGGAACTAGAGCCCCCCCCGATACGCAGTATTTT. Protein product: CAGTRAPPDTQYF.